This T cell receptor (beta chain) was sequenced in a study of blood T cells in healthy people across ages. Combining a sample-barcoded 5' primer with a J-beta primer mix, a second PCR ran for roughly 6 to 11 cycles. TCRdb fed the 5' RACE reads into MiXCR, producing one record per CDR3 protein. This sample has roughly 1.9 million distinct CDR3 sequences; 30% to 40% occur once, and the top ten carry about 23%. The material sequenced was blood. This TCR came from a human donor in good health.

The CDR3 reads CASSWGARSTNTEAFF. CDR3 bases: TGCGCCAGCAGCTGGGGGGCTAGATCAACGAACACTGAAGCTTTCTTT. The J gene is TRBJ1-1, the V gene TRBV5-1; D might be TRBD1 (6 bases). Looked up from germline, CDR1 is SGHRS and CDR2 is YFSETQ. The CDR3 sequence is 16 residues long. Trimming took 3 bases from V and 1 from J, leaving 16 bases between them.